The 19 T cell receptor beta chains reported below all come from one sample, sequenced in a study of response to subunit inactivated influenza vaccine. Each CDR3 protein is one row after TCRdb ran MiXCR on the RT-PCR reads. The sample has roughly 670,000 distinct CDR3 sequences, around 15% seen once. The sequences come from PBMCs from blood, collected around 14 days before vaccination. These receptors originate from a man aged 50 to 60 who received an inactivated influenza vaccine.

In this sample, this clonotype turned up a few times. CDR3 region: CASSATPPGGFNEQFF. The CDR3 nucleotides are TGTGCCAGCTCAGCGACCCCGCCGGGGGGGTTCAATGAGCAGTTCTTC. The gene calls are TRBV18 and TRBJ2-1; TRBD2 matches at 8 bases. V shed 5 bases and J 6 bases; nucleotides not matched to a gene: 12. Germline V gene sequence: CDR1 KGHSH, CDR2 LQKENI. This CDR3 spans 16 amino acids.

This clonotype has a handful of counts. CDR3 coding DNA: TGCGCCAGCAGTGATGTAGACGGGGGCCCTCCAGATACGCAGTATTTT. This sequence encodes CASSDVDGGPPDTQYF. The V gene is TRBV10-1, the J gene TRBJ2-3, with D perhaps given as TRBD1 or TRBD2 (6 bases each). Between the trimmed V and J ends, which lost 3 bases and 4 bases, there was a span of 17 bases. The CDR3 runs to 16 residues. The germline V gene encodes CDR1 WNHNN and CDR2 SYGVQD (reference sequence).

There are many counts of this clonotype. The gene calls are TRBV28 and TRBJ1-5, with D possibly TRBD1 on 6 matching bases. Germline lookup yields CDR1 MDHEN and CDR2 SYDVKM. The CDR3 extends over 17 amino acids. V dropped 3 bases and J dropped 0 bases, with 15 bases sitting between them. The CDR3 is CASSFLGGGSSNQPQHF. CDR3 DNA sequence: TGTGCCAGCAGTTTCTTGGGAGGGGGTAGTAGCAATCAGCCCCAGCATTTT.

This clonotype came up once. This chain joins TRBV20-1 and TRBJ2-6; weak D call: TRBD2 (7 bases). Germline-derived CDR1 and CDR2 are DFQATT and SNEGSKA (reference sequence). Trimming pared 3 bases from V and 2 bases from J, leaving 11 bases between. The CDR3 spans 15 residues. The CDR3 region is CSASAGGPGANVLTF. DNA for the CDR3: TGCAGTGCTAGCGCCGGGGGGCCTGGGGCCAACGTCCTGACTTTC.

This clonotype was found a few times. The V call is TRBV10-3, the J call TRBJ1-2; D gene ambiguous. V lost 8 bases and J 3 bases, leaving 7 bases between the germline ends. Germline loops: CDR1 ENHRY, CDR2 SYGVKD. The CDR3 covers 11 residues. The DNA of the CDR3 is TGTGCCATCTATGGGGACTATGGCTACACCTTC. Residues: CAIYGDYGYTF.

The chain joins TRBV20-1 to TRBJ2-1; the match to TRBD2 covers 13 bases. V dropped 1 base and J dropped 7; count of bases not matched to a gene: 1. The length of the CDR3 is 14 residues. The V gene's germline CDR1 is DFQATT and CDR2 SNEGSKA (reference sequence). The DNA for the CDR3 is TGCAGTGCTAGAGTGACTAGCGGGAGGAATGAGCAGTTCTTC. It translates to CSARVTSGRNEQFF.

V gene TRBV4-1 combines with J gene TRBJ1-2; 7 nucleotides match TRBD1. V lost 3 bases, J lost 3 bases, and 4 bases stayed unmatched. Germline CDR1 and CDR2: MGHRA and YSYEKL. The CDR3 length is 14 residues. CDR3 nucleotides: TGCGCCAGCAGCCACGGTCAGGGGGACTATGGCTACACCTTC. As protein: CASSHGQGDYGYTF.

The J gene is TRBJ2-7, the V gene TRBV27; TRBD1 matches at 9 bases. The V segment lost 8 bases and the J segment 2 bases; nucleotides outside the gene matches: 7. Germline V CDR1 and CDR2: MNHEY, SMNVEV (reference sequence). CDR3 length equals 14 residues. CDR3 bases: TGTGCCAGCGGTACCGGGACAGGGACCTACGAGCAGTACTTC. It codes for CASGTGTGTYEQYF.

This clonotype was counted between two and nine times. The V gene is TRBV28, the J gene TRBJ1-5; D may be TRBD1 (5 bases). The V gene's germline CDR1 is MDHEN and CDR2 SYDVKM. Trimming took 5 bases from V and 7 from J, leaving 12 bases between them. This CDR3 is built from 13 residues. Written as DNA, the CDR3 is TGTGCCAGCAGTCCTTCAGGGATACAGCCCCAGCATTTT. Translated, it gives CASSPSGIQPQHF.

In this sample, this clonotype turned up a few times. This sequence joins TRBV7-6 and TRBJ2-2; 10 positions match TRBD1. The trim removed 4 bases at V and 1 base at J, leaving 12 bases unmatched. Germline values: CDR1 SGHVS, CDR2 FNYEAQ. The CDR3 is made up of 19 amino acids. CDR3 amino acids: CASSYPGQGSIRNTGELFF. The CDR3 DNA reads as TGTGCCAGCAGCTACCCGGGACAGGGGTCAATTAGGAACACCGGGGAGCTGTTTTTT.

This clonotype was counted at least ten times. The chain couples TRBV28 to TRBJ2-7; TRBD1 matches at 9 bases. This CDR3 has 14 amino acids. CDR1 is MDHEN and CDR2 is SYDVKM in the germline V gene. Trimming at V came to 4 bases and at J to 6 bases, leaving 7 bases not matched to a gene. CDR3 DNA: TGTGCCAGCAGTTCGGGACAGGGTAGTGGCGAGCAGTACTTC. Encoded protein: CASSSGQGSGEQYF.

This clonotype occurred a few times. The chain has TRBV20-1 and TRBJ2-2, with 8 bases that match TRBD1. The junction had 7 bases not matched to a gene; V was cut back by 0 bases and J by 7 bases. CDR3 length equals 15 residues. From germline, CDR1 is DFQATT and CDR2 SNEGSKA (reference sequence). CDR3 residues: CSARDPGQGFGELFF. DNA of the CDR3: TGCAGTGCTAGAGATCCCGGACAGGGTTTCGGGGAGCTGTTTTTT.

This rearrangement joins TRBV5-1 to TRBJ2-1; perhaps TRBD2 as D (5 bases). Germline V CDR1 and CDR2: SGHRS, YFSETQ. There are 15 residues in the CDR3. V lost 4 bases and J lost 0, with 11 bases in between. The CDR3 loop reads CASSLTRDSYNEQFF. The CDR3 nucleotides are TGCGCCAGCAGCCTAACTAGAGACTCCTACAATGAGCAGTTCTTC.

This clonotype occurred once. One base away lies a much larger clone, so this may be a sequencing read error. The CDR3 DNA follows: TGCAGTGCTAACGCCTACGAGCACTACTTC. Amino acids: CSANAYEHYF. V and J are TRBV20-1 and TRBJ2-7, with D unresolved. CDR1 is DFQATT and CDR2 is SNEGSKA in the germline V gene (reference sequence). This CDR3 has 10 amino acids.

The chain combines TRBV3-1 with TRBJ2-7, with a possible D match to TRBD2 (6 bases). V dropped 2 bases and J dropped 7 bases, with 9 bases sitting between them. Per the germline V gene, CDR1 is LGHDT and CDR2 is YNNKEL (reference sequence). The CDR3 has 12 amino acids. In DNA form, the CDR3 reads TGTGCCAGCAGCCAACGCCGGGGGGAGCAGTACTTC. The encoded protein is CASSQRRGEQYF.

This clonotype showed up just a few times. The rearrangement joins TRBV7-9 to TRBJ2-1, with D perhaps being TRBD1 or TRBD2 (5 bases each). The CDR3 runs to 11 residues. The germline V gene encodes CDR1 SEHNR and CDR2 FQNEAQ (reference sequence). The ends were cut back, 5 bases at V and 11 bases at J, with 10 bases in the middle. The CDR3 loop is CASSEGTKQFF. Written as DNA, the CDR3 is TGTGCCAGCAGCGAAGGGACCAAGCAGTTCTTC.

This clonotype was seen repeatedly, ten times or more. V usage is TRBV6-2 or TRBV6-3 and J usage is TRBJ2-7, with TRBD1 matching over 8 bases. The germline gives CDR1 MNHEY, CDR2 SVGEGT. This CDR3 is 17 amino acids long. Trimming took 2 bases from V and 5 from J; bases not matched to a gene: 14. The CDR3 DNA is TGTGCCAGCAGTTACGGGTCCGGACAGGGTTTTTTCCACGAGCAGTACTTC. Its protein is CASSYGSGQGFFHEQYF.

This clonotype showed up many times. The chain is built from TRBV27 and TRBJ2-5; 11 nucleotides line up with TRBD2. Unmatched junction bases numbered 7, after V lost 5 bases and J lost 2 bases. The CDR3 sequence is 16 residues long. The germline V gene has CDR1 MNHEY and CDR2 SMNVEV (reference sequence). The chain's CDR3 is CASSPRLAGNQETQYF. The CDR3 region has the DNA TGTGCCAGCAGTCCTAGACTAGCGGGGAATCAAGAGACCCAGTACTTC.

This chain joins TRBV12-3 or TRBV12-4 and TRBJ1-5, with D perhaps TRBD1 (6 bases). V was shortened by 6 bases and J by 5 bases, with 17 bases between the two germline ends. CDR3 length: 15 residues. As DNA, the CDR3 is TGTGCCAGCAGGCACTCAGGGACAAGGGATCAGCCCCAGCATTTT. Translating it yields CASRHSGTRDQPQHF.